What follows are 14 T cell receptor beta chains derived from one specimen sequenced in a study of T-cell memory formation after mild COVID-19. TCRdb itself ran the 5' RACE reads through MiXCR, one entry per CDR3 protein. Of some 350,000 distinct CDR3 sequences detected, over 10% appear once; the ten largest clones hold 20% to 25%. Sequences were obtained from PBMCs or a T cell subset sorted from them (not recorded which). All receptors derive from a man aged 18-30 years who had mild COVID-19 (a few samples of this study predate the infection). Cell type and time point are not known.

The DNA of the CDR3 is TGTGCCACCAGTCTGGTCAGGAGGGCTGAAAAACTGTTTTTT. Translating gives CATSLVRRAEKLFF. The V gene is TRBV15, the J gene TRBJ1-4; D is unclear. Germline CDR1 and CDR2: LNHNV and YYDKDF (reference sequence). The CDR3 length is 14 residues. The V and J ends lost 6 bases and 7 bases respectively, with 15 bases between them.

This clonotype was counted ten times or more. The chain carries TRBV7-3 and TRBJ2-1; 7 bases agree with TRBD2. The V gene's germline CDR1 is SGHTA and CDR2 FQGTGA. The J segment lost 2 bases and the V segment lost 3 bases, leaving 4 bases of the junction unmatched. CDR3 size: 15 residues. The CDR3 sequence is CASSLGGGTYNEQFF. The CDR3 DNA follows: TGTGCCAGCAGCTTGGGGGGGGGAACCTACAATGAGCAGTTCTTC.

J is TRBJ1-5 and V is TRBV7-9, with a weak D call TRBD1 (6 bases). The germline gives CDR1 SEHNR, CDR2 FQNEAQ (reference sequence). The V and J ends lost 5 bases and 0 bases respectively, with 14 bases between them. The CDR3 covers 16 residues. The CDR3: CASSPGAEYSNQPQHF. DNA of the CDR3: TGTGCCAGCAGCCCAGGGGCCGAGTATAGCAATCAGCCCCAGCATTTT.

This clonotype was detected only a few times. V is TRBV4-3 and J is TRBJ2-1; tentatively, D is TRBD1 (5 bases). CDR3 length: 17 amino acids. Trimming shortened V by 0 bases and J by 3 bases, and 15 bases separated the two germline ends. Germline CDR1 is LGHNA and CDR2 is YSLEER. CDR3 sequence: CASSQDPAATVYNEQFF. The CDR3 coding sequence is TGCGCCAGCAGCCAAGACCCTGCTGCGACAGTCTACAATGAGCAGTTCTTC.

The chain is built from TRBV28 and TRBJ2-2; 7 bases agree with TRBD1. The CDR3 totals 18 residues. Germline V lookup: CDR1 MDHEN, CDR2 SYDVKM. The V segment lost 4 bases and the J segment 6 bases; nucleotides outside the gene matches: 17. The DNA of the CDR3 is TGTGCCAGCAGTTCCCCCCTGCGGACAGGAGTTGTATCCGGGGAGCTGTTTTTT. Translating gives CASSSPLRTGVVSGELFF.

V and J are TRBV7-9 and TRBJ2-3; 9 positions match TRBD1. The J segment lost 0 bases and the V segment lost 5 bases, leaving 3 bases of the junction unmatched. This CDR3 comprises 15 residues. Per germline, CDR1 SEHNR and CDR2 FQNEAQ (reference sequence). The CDR3 coding sequence is TGTGCCAGCAGCAAGGGACAGGGAAGCACAGATACGCAGTATTTT. It specifies CASSKGQGSTDTQYF.

This clonotype was observed a few times. This chain connects TRBV7-9 to TRBJ1-1; 9 bases are shared with TRBD1. The CDR3 extends over 14 amino acids. Germline CDR1 is SEHNR and CDR2 is FQNEAQ (reference sequence). The trim removed 3 bases at V and 6 bases at J, leaving 5 bases unmatched. This chain's CDR3 is CASSFGQGRSEAFF. The CDR3 nucleotides are TGTGCCAGCAGCTTCGGACAGGGGAGATCTGAAGCTTTCTTT.

V usage is TRBV7-6 and J usage is TRBJ2-6, with D hard to call. Germline lookup yields CDR1 SGHVS and CDR2 FNYEAQ. The V end lost 2 bases, the J end lost 2 bases, and 10 bases lay between the germline ends. This CDR3 is 16 amino acids long. CDR3 DNA: TGTGCCAGCAGCTTATCATCTGACCCTGGGGCCAACGTCCTGACTTTC. Residues: CASSLSSDPGANVLTF.

The chain joins TRBV5-4 to TRBJ2-3; unclear D gene. CDR1 SGHNT and CDR2 YYREEE come from the germline V gene (reference sequence). V gave up 3 bases and J gave up 3 bases, with 5 bases separating them. The CDR3 sequence is 12 residues long. This chain's CDR3 is CASSWLTDTQYF. The CDR3 DNA reads as TGTGCCAGCAGCTGGTTGACAGATACGCAGTATTTT.

This clonotype was counted a few times. The J gene is TRBJ2-4, the V gene TRBV6-2 or TRBV6-3; D perhaps matches TRBD2 (5 bases). Trimming shortened V by 5 bases and J by 0 bases, and 20 bases separated the two germline ends. This CDR3 has 18 residues. CDR1 and CDR2 (germline): MNHEY, SVGEGT. The CDR3 protein is CASSNRETRLLAKNIQYF. The CDR3 coding sequence is TGTGCCAGCAGTAACCGGGAAACGCGCCTACTAGCCAAAAACATTCAGTACTTC.

The V gene is TRBV12-5, the J gene TRBJ2-2; D not certain. CDR1 and CDR2 (germline): LGHNT, FRNRAP. The CDR3 spans 16 residues. With 2 bases removed from V and 6 bases from J, the gap between germline ends came to 16 bases. The CDR3 nucleotides are TGTGCTAGTGGTTTGTTGGTCGGAAAAGACCCCGGGGAGCTGTTTTTT. This translates into CASGLLVGKDPGELFF.

This clonotype was found a few times. V usage is TRBV13 and J usage is TRBJ2-5; D could derive from TRBD1 or TRBD2 (5 bases each). The germline gives CDR1 PRHDT, CDR2 FYEKMQ (reference sequence). The CDR3 is 14 amino acids. The germline V and J ends were trimmed by 3 bases and 5 bases, with 13 bases remaining between them. The CDR3 DNA sequence: TGTGCCAGCAGCTTCCGAGGGGTAGACGAGACCCAGTACTTC. The encoded protein is CASSFRGVDETQYF.

This chain joins TRBV5-1 and TRBJ2-7, with 9 bases identical to TRBD1. The length of the CDR3 is 13 residues. Germline V gene sequence: CDR1 SGHRS, CDR2 YFSETQ. V dropped 4 bases and J dropped 6; count of bases not matched to a gene: 5. The CDR3 spells CASSKGQGGEQYF. The CDR3 bases are TGCGCCAGCAGCAAGGGACAGGGCGGCGAGCAGTACTTC.

CDR3 region: CASSFREYQPQHF. The CDR3, as DNA: TGTGCCAGCAGTTTCCGCGAGTATCAGCCCCAGCATTTT. The chain joins TRBV28 to TRBJ1-5; no reliable D call. V was pared by 3 bases and J by 5 bases, with 8 bases between. Per germline, CDR1 MDHEN and CDR2 SYDVKM. The CDR3 is 13 amino acids. The full variable domain, with the rest looked up from reference TRBV28 and TRBJ1-5, is DVKVTQSSRYLVKRTGEKVFLECVQDMDHENMFWYRQDPGLGLRLIYFSYDVKMKEKGDIPEGYSVSREKKERFSLILESASTNQTSMYLCASSFREYQPQHFGDGTRLSIL.